This T cell receptor (beta chain) was captured in a study of shared clonotypes between healthy human individuals. Naive CD8 cells comprised CD45RO-negative, CCR7-positively selected cells, excluding terminally differentiated effector memory CD45RA+ cells. Here immunoSEQ multiplex PCR was the method, and the copy in TCRdb shows in-frame clones only, minus some. The repertoire holds about 580,000 clones, with roughly 98% as singletons. The germline V gene has CDR1 SNHLY and CDR2 FYNNEI. This CDR3 has 15 amino acids. V was pared by 1 base and J by 8 bases, with 15 bases between. The chain uses TRBV2 and TRBJ2-1, with no clear D. The receptor comes from a man aged 25 to 40 in good health. Specimen: naive CD8+ T cells sorted from blood. CDR3 coding DNA: TGTGCCAGCAGTGAAGGGACCCCGTCGACCTATGAGCAGTTCTTC. Its translation: CASSEGTPSTYEQFF.